This T cell receptor (beta chain) was obtained from a study of OX40 agonist ivuxolimab in advanced cancers. Across the whole study: Patients with hepatocellular carcinoma, melanoma, renal cell or head and neck cancer made up the dose-escalation patients. Three dose-escalation patients had partial responses: one with hepatocellular carcinoma and two with cutaneous melanoma. Study results and limitations: Partial responders at 0.1-3.0 mg/kg had among the lowest clonal expansion. On average, a greater number of expanded clones characterised CD8+ T cells relative to CD4+.

CDR3 length: 15 residues. Looked up from germline, CDR1 is MGHDK and CDR2 is SYGVNS. Trimming took 2 bases from V and 5 from J; bases not matched to a gene: 4. The repertoire was sequenced with immunoSEQ multiplex PCR; TCRdb's copy has only in-frame clones and lacks some. The data contain 35,000 to 45,000 clones, 86% of them singletons. This clone was observed once. Its target is not known. The chain employs TRBV25-1 and TRBJ2-1; 9 nucleotides agree with TRBD1. Sequenced material: CD4+ or CD8+ T cells sorted from blood, taken in a trial of the OX40 agonist ivuxolimab. This TCR was recovered from an adult with an advanced solid tumor such as melanoma, head and neck, liver or kidney cancer. The CDR3 protein is CASSEPGQGNNEQFF. As DNA, the CDR3 is TGTGCCAGCAGTGAACCGGGACAGGGAAACAATGAGCAGTTCTTC.